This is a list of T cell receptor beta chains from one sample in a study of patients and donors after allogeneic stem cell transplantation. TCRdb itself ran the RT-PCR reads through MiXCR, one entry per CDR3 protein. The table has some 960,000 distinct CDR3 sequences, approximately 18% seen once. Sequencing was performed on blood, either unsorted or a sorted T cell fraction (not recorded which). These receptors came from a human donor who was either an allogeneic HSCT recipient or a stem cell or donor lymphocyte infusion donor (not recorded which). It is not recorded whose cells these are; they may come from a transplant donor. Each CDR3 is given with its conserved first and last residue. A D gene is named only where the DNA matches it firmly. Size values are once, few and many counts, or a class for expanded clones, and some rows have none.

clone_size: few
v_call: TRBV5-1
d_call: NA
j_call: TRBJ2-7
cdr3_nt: TGCGCCAGCAGCTTAGCCGGGACTGGCTACGAGCAGTACTTC
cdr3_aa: CASSLAGTGYEQYF

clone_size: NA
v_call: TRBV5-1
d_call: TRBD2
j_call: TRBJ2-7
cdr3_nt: TGCGCCAGCAGCAAGGGACTAGCGGGGCCTGTCTACGAGCAGTACTTC
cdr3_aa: CASSKGLAGPVYEQYF

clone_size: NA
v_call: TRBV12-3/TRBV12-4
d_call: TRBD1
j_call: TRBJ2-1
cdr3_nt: TGTGCCAGCAGTAGACAGGGGGACCCCTACAATGAGCAGTTCTTC
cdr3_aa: CASSRQGDPYNEQFF

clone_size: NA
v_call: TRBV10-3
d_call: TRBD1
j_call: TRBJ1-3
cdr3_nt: TGTGCCATCCGTCCGACAGGGTCAGGAAACACCATATATTTT
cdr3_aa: CAIRPTGSGNTIYF

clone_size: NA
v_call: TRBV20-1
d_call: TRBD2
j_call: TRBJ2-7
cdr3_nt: TGCAGTGCTATACTAGCGGGAGGGAATAACGAGCAGTACTTC
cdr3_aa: CSAILAGGNNEQYF

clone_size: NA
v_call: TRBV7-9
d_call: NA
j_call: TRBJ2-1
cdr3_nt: TGTGCCAGCAGCTCCACTCAGAACTACAATGAGCAGTTCTTC
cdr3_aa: CASSSTQNYNEQFF

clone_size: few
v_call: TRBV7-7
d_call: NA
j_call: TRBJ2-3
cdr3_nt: TGTGCTAGCAGACAGCCCCCTTCGCTGGGCGGCCCCACAGATACGCAGTATTTT
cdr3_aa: CASRQPPSLGGPTDTQYF

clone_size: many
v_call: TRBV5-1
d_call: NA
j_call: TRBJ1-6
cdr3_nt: TGCGCCAGCAGCTTAGAAGCTGGAAGCAATTCACCCCTCCACTTT
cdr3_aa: CASSLEAGSNSPLHF

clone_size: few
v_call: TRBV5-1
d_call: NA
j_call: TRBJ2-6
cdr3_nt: TGCGCCAGCGGTCGGGAGGGGACAGCTGGGGCCAACGTCCTGACTTTC
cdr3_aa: CASGREGTAGANVLTF

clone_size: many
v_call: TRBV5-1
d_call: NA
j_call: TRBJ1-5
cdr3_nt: TGCGCCAGCAGCCCGGGAACAGGGCGGGTCGGCAATCAGCCCCAGCATTTT
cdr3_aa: CASSPGTGRVGNQPQHF

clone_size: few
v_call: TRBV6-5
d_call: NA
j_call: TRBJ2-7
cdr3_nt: TGTGCCAGCAGTTACACAAACAGGGGGGGCGAGCAGTACTTC
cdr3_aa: CASSYTNRGGEQYF

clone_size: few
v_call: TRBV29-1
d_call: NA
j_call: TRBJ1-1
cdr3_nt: TGCAGCGTTGTAAGGTATCTGAGCACTGAAGCTTTCTTT
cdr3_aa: CSVVRYLSTEAFF

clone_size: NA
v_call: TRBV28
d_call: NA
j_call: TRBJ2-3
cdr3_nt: TGTGCCAGCAGTTTAGACTTAGCGCAGGATACGCAGTATTTT
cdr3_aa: CASSLDLAQDTQYF

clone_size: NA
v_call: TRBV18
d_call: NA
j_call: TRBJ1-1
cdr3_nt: TGTGCCAGCTCACCACCTACCTACTTGAACACTGAAGCTTTCTTT
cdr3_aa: CASSPPTYLNTEAFF

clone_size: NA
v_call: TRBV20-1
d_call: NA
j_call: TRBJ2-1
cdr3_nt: TGCAGTGCTAGAAAGATGTTGTCCTACAATGAGCAGTTCTTC
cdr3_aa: CSARKMLSYNEQFF

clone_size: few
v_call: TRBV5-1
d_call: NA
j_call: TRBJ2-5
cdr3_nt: TGCGCCAGCAGCTTGGAAGGGCCTAAGGGGACCCAGTACTTC
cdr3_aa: CASSLEGPKGTQYF

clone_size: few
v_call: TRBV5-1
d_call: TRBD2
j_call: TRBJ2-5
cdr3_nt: TGCGCCAGCAGCACGACCGGGACTAGCGGGAGGGCGTCGCAAGAGACCCAGTACTTC
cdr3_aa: CASSTTGTSGRASQETQYF

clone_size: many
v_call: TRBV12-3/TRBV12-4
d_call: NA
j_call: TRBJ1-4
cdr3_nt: TGTGCCAGCAGTTTAGCGCGGAGCAGGGCTAATGAAAAACTGTTTTTT
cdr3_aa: CASSLARSRANEKLFF

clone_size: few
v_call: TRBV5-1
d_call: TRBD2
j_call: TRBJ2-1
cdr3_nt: TGCGCCAGCAGCTTGGCGGCTAGCGGGAGCAATGAGCAGTTCTTC
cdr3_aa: CASSLAASGSNEQFF

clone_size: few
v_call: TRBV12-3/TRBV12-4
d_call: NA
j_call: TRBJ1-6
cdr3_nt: TGTGCCAGCAGTGTAGGACCGTTAGGCTCCTATAATTCACCCCTCCACTTT
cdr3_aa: CASSVGPLGSYNSPLHF

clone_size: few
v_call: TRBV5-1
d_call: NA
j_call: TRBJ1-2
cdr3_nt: TGCGCCAGCAGCTTGGAAGACAGGTCTAGTGGCTACACCTTC
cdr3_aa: CASSLEDRSSGYTF

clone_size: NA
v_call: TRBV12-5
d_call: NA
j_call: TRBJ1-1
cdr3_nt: TGTGCTAGCGGGGTGATGGACACTGAAGCTTTCTTT
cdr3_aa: CASGVMDTEAFF

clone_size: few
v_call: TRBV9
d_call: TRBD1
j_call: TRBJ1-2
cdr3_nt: TGTGCCAGCAGCGCCCGCGGGACAGGGACATATGGCTACACCTTC
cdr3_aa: CASSARGTGTYGYTF

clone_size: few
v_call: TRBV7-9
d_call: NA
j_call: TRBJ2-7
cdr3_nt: TGTGCCAGCAGCTTAAGTAACGATTGGGTCGCTCCCTACGAGCAGTACTTC
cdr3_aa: CASSLSNDWVAPYEQYF

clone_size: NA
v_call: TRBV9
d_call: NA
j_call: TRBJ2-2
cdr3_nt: TGTGCCAGCAGCGTAGTCCCCAGTTTCACCGGGGAGCTGTTTTTT
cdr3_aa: CASSVVPSFTGELFF

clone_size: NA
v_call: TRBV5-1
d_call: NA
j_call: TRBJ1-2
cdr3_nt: TGCGCCAGCAGCCCCGTGGGGGCCGGACGACCTGGCTACACCTTC
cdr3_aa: CASSPVGAGRPGYTF